This TCR beta chain was documented in a study of CD4 T cells in relation to SARS-CoV-2 and coronaviruses. CDR3 length: 15 amino acids. V lost 2 bases and J lost 5; bases outside the gene matches: 8. Germline CDR1 KGHSH, CDR2 LQKENI. Before the COVID-19 pandemic, during about 2011-2018, CD4+ T cells were taken from unexposed donors. The cells were cultured for approximately 10 days before CD4+ T cells were isolated. Clones were sequenced by immunoSEQ multiplex PCR, and TCRdb holds only the in-frame ones, with some missing. The sample shows about 19,000 clones, 60% to 80% of them seen only once. Notes on this clone: What it binds is unknown.

Sequencing was done on a sample of CD4+ T cells from PBMCs, cultured in vitro. V gene TRBV18 combines with J gene TRBJ2-5, with 7 nucleotides matching TRBD1. The source is a human donor in good health. The CDR3 DNA reads TGTGCCAGCTCACCAGCCACAGGGGTGGCGGAGACCCAGTACTTC. Translated, it gives CASSPATGVAETQYF.